This T cell receptor beta chain comes out of a study of T-cell memory formation after mild COVID-19. Study in general: TCR clusters were largely donor specific.

Germline assignment: CDR1 SGHNT and CDR2 YYREEE (reference sequence). The CDR3 consists of 15 residues. Points on this clonotype: What it recognizes is unknown. At one of its ends the junction is not consistent with the germline gene, which may arise from a read error.

Study observations and caveats: Clones contracting across day 15 to 85 had a balanced CD4/CD8 profile; later expanding clones leaned CD4+.

A 5'RACE reaction primed in the constant segment made cDNA libraries of TCR alpha and TCR beta, and these carried sample barcodes and UMIs. TCRdb re-analysed the 5' RACE reads in MiXCR, keeping a single row per CDR3 protein. Altogether about 160,000 distinct CDR3 sequences are present, roughly 31% being singletons, with the ten largest covering about 11%. The chain links TRBV5-4 to TRBJ1-4; 8 positions match TRBD1. The TCR originated in an adult woman who had mild COVID-19 (a few samples of this study predate the infection). Cell type and time point are not known. Specimen: PBMCs or a T cell subset sorted from them (not recorded which). The CDR3 coding sequence is TGTGCCAGCAGTCTTAACAGGGGGATTAATGAAAAACTGTATTTT. Amino acid sequence: CASSLNRGINEKLYF.